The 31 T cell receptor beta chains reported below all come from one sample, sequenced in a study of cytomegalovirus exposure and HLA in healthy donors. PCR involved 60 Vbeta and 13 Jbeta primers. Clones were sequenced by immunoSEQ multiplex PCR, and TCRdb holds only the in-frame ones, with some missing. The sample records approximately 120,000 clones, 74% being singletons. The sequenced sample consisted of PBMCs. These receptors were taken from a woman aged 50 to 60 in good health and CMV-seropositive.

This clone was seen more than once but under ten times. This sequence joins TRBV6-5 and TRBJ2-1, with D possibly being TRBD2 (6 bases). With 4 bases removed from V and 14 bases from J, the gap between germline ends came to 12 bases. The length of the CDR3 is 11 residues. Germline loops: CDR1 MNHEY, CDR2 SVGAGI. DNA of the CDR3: TGTGCCAGCAGTTTGGAGGGAAAAAAGTTCTTC. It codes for CASSLEGKKFF.

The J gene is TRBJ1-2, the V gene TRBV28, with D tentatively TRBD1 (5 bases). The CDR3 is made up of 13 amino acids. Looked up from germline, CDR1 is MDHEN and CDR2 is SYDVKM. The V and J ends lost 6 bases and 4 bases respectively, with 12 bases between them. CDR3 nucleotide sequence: TGTGCCAGCAGCCCGGGGGGAGGCTATGGCTACACCTTC. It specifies CASSPGGGYGYTF.

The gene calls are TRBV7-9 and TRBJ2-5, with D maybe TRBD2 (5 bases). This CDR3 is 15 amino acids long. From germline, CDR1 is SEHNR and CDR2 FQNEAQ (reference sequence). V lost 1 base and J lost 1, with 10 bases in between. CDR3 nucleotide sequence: TGTGCCAGCAGCTTAGTCAGCGGCGCCCAAGAGACCCAGTACTTC. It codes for CASSLVSGAQETQYF.

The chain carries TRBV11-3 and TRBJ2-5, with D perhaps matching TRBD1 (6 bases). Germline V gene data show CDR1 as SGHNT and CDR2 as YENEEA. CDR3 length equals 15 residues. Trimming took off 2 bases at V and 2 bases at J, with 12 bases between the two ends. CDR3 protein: CASSLRKGGQETQYF. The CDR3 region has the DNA TGTGCCAGCAGCTTAAGGAAAGGGGGACAAGAGACCCAGTACTTC. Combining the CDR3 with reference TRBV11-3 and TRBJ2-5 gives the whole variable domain EAGVVQSPRYKIIEKKQPVAFWCNPISGHNTLYWYLQNLGQGPELLIRYENEEAVDDSQLPKDRFSAERLKGVDSTLKIQPAELGDSAVYLCASSLRKGGQETQYFGPGTRLLVL.

Written as DNA, the CDR3 is TGTGCCAGCAGCTTAATACAGAGCAATCAGCCCCAGCATTTT. Translation: CASSLIQSNQPQHF. The chain employs TRBV7-2 and TRBJ1-5; D not resolved. Trimming cost V 2 bases and J 1 base, with 6 bases left between them. Per the germline V gene, CDR1 is SGHTA and CDR2 is FQGNSA. There are 14 residues in the CDR3.

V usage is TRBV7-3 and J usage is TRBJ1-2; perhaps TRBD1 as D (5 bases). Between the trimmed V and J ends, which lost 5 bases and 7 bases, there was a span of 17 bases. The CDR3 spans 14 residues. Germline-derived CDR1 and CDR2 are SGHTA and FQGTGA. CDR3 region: CASSPGQGGGGYTF. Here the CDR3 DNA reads TGTGCCAGCAGCCCAGGGCAGGGAGGAGGTGGCTACACCTTC. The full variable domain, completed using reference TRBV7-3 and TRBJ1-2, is GAGVSQTPSNKVTEKGKYVELRCDPISGHTALYWYRQSLGQGPEFLIYFQGTGAADDSGLPNDRFFAVRPEGSVSTLKIQRTERGDSAVYLCASSPGQGGGGYTFGSGTRLTVV.

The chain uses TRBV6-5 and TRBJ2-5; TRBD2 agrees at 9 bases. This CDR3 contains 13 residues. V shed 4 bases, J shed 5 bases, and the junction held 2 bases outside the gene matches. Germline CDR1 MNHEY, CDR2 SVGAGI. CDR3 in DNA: TGTGCCAGCAGTTTCACTAGCGGGGAGACCCAGTACTTC. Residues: CASSFTSGETQYF.

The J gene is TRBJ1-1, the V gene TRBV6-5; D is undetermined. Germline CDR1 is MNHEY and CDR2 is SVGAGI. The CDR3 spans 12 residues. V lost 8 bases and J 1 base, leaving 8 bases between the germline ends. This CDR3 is CASLNRNTEAFF. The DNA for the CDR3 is TGTGCCAGCCTTAATAGGAACACTGAAGCTTTCTTT.

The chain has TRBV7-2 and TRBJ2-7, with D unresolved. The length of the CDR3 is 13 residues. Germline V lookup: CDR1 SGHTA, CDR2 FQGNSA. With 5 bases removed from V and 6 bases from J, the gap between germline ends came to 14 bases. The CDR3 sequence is CASSPYISSEQYF. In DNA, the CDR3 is TGTGCCAGCAGCCCATACATTAGCTCCGAGCAGTACTTC.

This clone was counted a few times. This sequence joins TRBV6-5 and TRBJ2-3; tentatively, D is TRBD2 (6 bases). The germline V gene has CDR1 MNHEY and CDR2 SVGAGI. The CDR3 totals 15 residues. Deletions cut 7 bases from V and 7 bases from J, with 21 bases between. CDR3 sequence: CASKTRVTSHHTQYF. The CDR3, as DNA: TGTGCCAGCAAAACCAGGGTGACTAGTCACCATACGCAGTATTTT.

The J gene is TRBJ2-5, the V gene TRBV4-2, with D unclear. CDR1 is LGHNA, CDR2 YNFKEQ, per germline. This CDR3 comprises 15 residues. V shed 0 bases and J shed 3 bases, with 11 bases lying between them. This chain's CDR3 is CASSQDTKREETQYF. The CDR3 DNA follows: TGTGCCAGCAGCCAAGATACAAAGCGAGAAGAGACCCAGTACTTC.

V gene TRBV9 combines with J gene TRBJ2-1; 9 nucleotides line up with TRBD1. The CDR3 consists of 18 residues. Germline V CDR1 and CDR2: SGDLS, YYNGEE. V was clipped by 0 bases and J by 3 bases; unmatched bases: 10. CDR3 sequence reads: CASSVAGTGIVFYNEQFF. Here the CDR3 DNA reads TGTGCCAGCAGCGTAGCCGGGACAGGGATTGTTTTCTACAATGAGCAGTTCTTC.

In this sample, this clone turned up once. The CDR3 reads CASSLGLAGDTDTQYF. The CDR3 region has the DNA TGTGCCAGCAGTCTGGGACTAGCGGGGGATACAGATACGCAGTATTTT. V is TRBV28 and J is TRBJ2-3, with 14 bases aligning to TRBD2. The germline V gene encodes CDR1 MDHEN and CDR2 SYDVKM. Trimming removed 5 bases from V and 3 bases from J; junction bases left unmatched: 4. This CDR3 region has 16 residues.

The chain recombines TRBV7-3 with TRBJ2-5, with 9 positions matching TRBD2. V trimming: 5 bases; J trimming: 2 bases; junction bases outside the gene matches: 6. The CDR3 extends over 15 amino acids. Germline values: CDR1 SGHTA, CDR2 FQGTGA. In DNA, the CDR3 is TGTGCCAGCAGCATAGGGACTAGCTTTCAAGAGACCCAGTACTTC. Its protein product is CASSIGTSFQETQYF.

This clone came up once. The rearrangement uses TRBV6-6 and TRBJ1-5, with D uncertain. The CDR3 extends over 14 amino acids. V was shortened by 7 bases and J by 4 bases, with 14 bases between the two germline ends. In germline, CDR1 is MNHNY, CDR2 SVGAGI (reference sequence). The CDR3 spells CASMPQRGNQPQHF. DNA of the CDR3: TGTGCCAGCATGCCCCAACGGGGAAATCAGCCCCAGCATTTT.

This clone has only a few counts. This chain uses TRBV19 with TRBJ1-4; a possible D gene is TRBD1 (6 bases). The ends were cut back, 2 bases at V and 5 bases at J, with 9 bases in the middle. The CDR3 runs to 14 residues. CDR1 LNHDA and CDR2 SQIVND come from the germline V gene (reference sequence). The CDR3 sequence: CASSILQGNEKLFF. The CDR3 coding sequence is TGTGCCAGTAGTATACTGCAGGGGAATGAAAAACTGTTTTTT.

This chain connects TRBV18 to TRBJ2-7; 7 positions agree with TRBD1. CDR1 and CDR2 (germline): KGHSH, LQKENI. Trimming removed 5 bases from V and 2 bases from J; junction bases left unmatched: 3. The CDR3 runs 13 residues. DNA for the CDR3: TGTGCCAGCTCAAGTGACAGGGCCTACGAGCAGTACTTC. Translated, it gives CASSSDRAYEQYF.

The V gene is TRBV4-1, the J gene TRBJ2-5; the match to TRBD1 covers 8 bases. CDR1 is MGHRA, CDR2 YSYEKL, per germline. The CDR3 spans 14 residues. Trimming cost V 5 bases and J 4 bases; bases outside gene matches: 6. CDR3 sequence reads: CASSLQGGSETQYF. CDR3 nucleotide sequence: TGCGCCAGCAGCTTACAGGGGGGCTCAGAGACCCAGTACTTC.

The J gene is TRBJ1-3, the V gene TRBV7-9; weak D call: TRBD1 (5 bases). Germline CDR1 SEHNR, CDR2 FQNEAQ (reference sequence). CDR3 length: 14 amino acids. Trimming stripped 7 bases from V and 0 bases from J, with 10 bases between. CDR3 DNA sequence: TGTGCCAGCATCCTGACAGCCTCTGGAAACACCATATATTTT. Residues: CASILTASGNTIYF.

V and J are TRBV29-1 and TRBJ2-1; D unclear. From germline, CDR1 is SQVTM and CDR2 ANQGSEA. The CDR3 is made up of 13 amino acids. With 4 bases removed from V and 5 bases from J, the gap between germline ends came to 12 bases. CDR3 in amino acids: CSVGIAVDNEQFF. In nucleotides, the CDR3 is TGCAGCGTTGGTATCGCTGTAGACAATGAGCAGTTCTTC.

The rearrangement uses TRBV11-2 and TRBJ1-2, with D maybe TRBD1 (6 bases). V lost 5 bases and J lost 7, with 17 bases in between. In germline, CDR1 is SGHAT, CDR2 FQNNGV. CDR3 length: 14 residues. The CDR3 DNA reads TGTGCCAGCAGCCTTAGCCAGGGGCAGATTGGCTACACCTTC. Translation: CASSLSQGQIGYTF.

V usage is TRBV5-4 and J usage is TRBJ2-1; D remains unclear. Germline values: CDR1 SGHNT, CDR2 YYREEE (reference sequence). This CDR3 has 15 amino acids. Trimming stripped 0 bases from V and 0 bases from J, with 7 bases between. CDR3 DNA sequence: TGTGCCAGCAGCTTGGAAACGAGCTCCTACAATGAGCAGTTCTTC. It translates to CASSLETSSYNEQFF.

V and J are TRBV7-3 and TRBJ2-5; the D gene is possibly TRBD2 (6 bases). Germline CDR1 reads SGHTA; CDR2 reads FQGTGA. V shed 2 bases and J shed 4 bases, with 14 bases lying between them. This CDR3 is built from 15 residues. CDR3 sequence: CASSLGTGAGETQYF. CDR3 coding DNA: TGTGCCAGCAGCTTAGGGACTGGGGCAGGAGAGACCCAGTACTTC.

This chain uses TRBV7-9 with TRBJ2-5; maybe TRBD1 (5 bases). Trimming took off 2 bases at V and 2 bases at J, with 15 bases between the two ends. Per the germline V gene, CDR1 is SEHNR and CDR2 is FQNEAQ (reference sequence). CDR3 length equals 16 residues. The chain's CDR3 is CASSLIMGREQETQYF. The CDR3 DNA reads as TGTGCCAGCAGCTTAATCATGGGCAGGGAACAAGAGACCCAGTACTTC. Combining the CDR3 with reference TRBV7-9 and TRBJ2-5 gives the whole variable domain DTGVSQNPRHKITKRGQNVTFRCDPISEHNRLYWYRQTLGQGPEFLTYFQNEAQLEKSRLLSDRFSAERPKGSFSTLEIQRTEQGDSAMYLCASSLIMGREQETQYFGPGTRLLVL.

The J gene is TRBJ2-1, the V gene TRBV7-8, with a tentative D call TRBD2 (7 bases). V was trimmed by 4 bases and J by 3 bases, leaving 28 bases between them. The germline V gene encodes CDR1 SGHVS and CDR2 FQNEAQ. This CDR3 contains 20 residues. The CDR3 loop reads CASSSPSARGRPVVYNEQFF. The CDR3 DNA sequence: TGTGCCAGCAGCTCCCCTTCCGCGCGGGGGCGCCCAGTGGTCTACAATGAGCAGTTCTTC. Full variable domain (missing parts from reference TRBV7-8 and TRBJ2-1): GAGVSQSPRYKVAKRGQDVALRCDPISGHVSLFWYQQALGQGPEFLTYFQNEAQLDKSGLPSDRFFAERPEGSVSTLKIQRTQQEDSAVYLCASSSPSARGRPVVYNEQFFGPGTRLTVL.

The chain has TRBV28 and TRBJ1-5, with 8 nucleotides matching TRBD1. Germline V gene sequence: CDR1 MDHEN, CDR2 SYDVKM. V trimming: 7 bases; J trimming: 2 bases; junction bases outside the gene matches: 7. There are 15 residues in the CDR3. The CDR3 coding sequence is TGTGCCAGCAACAGCGGACAGGGAGGCAATCAGCCCCAGCATTTT. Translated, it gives CASNSGQGGNQPQHF.

DNA for the CDR3: TGCGCCAGCAGCCAAGATAGGGGGAACAGGGGTTCTTTGAGAGATGGCTACACCTTC. Its translation: CASSQDRGNRGSLRDGYTF. The J gene is TRBJ1-2, the V gene TRBV4-1; TRBD1 agrees at 7 bases. Germline assignment: CDR1 MGHRA and CDR2 YSYEKL. Losses at the gene ends were 0 bases for V and 6 bases for J; bases not matched to a gene: 19. CDR3 length: 19 residues.

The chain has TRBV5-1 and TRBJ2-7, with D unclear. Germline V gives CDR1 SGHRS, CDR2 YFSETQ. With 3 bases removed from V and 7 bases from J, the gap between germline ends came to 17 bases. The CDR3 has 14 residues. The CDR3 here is CASSSYPGSLEQYF. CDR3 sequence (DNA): TGCGCCAGCAGCTCCTACCCCGGGTCCCTGGAGCAGTACTTC.

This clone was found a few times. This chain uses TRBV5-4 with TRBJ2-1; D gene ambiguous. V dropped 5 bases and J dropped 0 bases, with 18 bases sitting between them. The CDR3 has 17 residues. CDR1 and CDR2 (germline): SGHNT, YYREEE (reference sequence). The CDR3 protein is CASSRNSLSSSYNEQFF. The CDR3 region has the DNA TGTGCCAGCAGTCGGAACAGCCTCTCAAGCTCCTACAATGAGCAGTTCTTC.

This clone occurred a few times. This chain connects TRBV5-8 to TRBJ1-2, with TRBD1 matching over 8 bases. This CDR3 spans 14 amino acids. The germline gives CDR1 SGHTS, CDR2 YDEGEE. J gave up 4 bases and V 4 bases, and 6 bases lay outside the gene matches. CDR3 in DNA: TGTGCCAGCAGCATTCAGGGGGCGAGCTATGGCTACACCTTC. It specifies CASSIQGASYGYTF.

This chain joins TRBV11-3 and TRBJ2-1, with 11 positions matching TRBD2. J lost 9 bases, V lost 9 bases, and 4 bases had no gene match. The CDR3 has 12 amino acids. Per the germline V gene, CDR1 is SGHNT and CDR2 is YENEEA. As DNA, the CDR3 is TGTGCCAGTAGCGGGGGGGCGGGTGAGCAGTTCTTC. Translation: CASSGGAGEQFF.